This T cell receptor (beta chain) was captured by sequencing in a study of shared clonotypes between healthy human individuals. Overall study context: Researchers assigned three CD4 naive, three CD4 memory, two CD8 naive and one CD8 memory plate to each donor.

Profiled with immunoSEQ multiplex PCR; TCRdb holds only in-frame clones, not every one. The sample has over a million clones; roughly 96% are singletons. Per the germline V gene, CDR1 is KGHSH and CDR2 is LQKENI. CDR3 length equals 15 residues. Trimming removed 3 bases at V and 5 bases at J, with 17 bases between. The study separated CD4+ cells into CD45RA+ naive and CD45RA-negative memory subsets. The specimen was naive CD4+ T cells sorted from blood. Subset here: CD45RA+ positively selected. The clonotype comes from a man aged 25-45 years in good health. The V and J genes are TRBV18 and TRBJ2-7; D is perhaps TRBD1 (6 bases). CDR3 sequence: CASSPLRGRDNEQYF. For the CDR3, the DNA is TGTGCCAGCTCACCTTTACGTGGCAGGGACAACGAGCAGTACTTC.